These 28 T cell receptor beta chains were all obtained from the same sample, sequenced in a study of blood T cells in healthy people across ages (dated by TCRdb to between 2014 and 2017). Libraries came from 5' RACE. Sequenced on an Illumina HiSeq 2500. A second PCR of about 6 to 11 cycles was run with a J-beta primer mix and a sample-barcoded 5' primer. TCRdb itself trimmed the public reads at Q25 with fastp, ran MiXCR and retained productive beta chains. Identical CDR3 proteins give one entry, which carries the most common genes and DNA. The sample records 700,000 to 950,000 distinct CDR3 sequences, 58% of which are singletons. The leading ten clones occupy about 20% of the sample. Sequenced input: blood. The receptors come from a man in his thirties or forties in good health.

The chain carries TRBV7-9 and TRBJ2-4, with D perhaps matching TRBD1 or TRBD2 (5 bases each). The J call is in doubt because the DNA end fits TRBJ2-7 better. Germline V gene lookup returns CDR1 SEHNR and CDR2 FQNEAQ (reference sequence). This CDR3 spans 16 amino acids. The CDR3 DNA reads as TGTGCCAGCAGCTCCCCCTCTAGCCCTAGCCAGGGCGAGCAGTACTTC. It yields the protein CASSSPSSPSQGEQYF.

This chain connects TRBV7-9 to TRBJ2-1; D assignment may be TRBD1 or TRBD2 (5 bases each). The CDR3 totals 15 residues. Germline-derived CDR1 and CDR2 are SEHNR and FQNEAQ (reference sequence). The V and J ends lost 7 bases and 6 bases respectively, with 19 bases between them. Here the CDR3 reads CASIQGDVRPNEQFF. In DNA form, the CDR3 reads TGTGCCAGCATCCAAGGGGACGTCCGTCCCAATGAGCAGTTCTTC.

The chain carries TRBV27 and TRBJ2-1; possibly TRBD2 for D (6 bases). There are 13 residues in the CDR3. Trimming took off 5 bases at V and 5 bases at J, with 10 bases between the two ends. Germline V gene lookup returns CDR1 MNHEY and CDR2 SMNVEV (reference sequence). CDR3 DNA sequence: TGTGCCAGCAGTATTAGCGGTAACAATGAGCAGTTCTTC. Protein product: CASSISGNNEQFF.

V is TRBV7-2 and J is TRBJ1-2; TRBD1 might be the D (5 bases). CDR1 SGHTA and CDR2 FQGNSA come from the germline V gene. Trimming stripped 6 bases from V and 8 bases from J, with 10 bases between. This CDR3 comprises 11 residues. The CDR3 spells CASSGGVGYTF. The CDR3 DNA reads TGTGCCAGCAGTGGGGGGGTCGGCTACACCTTC.

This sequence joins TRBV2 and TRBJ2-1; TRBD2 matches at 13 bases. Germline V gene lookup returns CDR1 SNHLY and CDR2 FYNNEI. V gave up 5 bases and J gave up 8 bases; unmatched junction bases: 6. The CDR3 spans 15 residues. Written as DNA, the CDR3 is TGTGCCAGCAGTCCCCGGACTAGCGGGGGCTATGAGCAGTTCTTC. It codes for CASSPRTSGGYEQFF.

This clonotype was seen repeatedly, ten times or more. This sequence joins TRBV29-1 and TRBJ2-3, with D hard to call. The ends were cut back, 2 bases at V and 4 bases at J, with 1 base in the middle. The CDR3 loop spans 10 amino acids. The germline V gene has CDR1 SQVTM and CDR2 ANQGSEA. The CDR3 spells CSVESDTQYF. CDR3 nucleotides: TGCAGCGTTGAATCAGATACGCAGTATTTT.

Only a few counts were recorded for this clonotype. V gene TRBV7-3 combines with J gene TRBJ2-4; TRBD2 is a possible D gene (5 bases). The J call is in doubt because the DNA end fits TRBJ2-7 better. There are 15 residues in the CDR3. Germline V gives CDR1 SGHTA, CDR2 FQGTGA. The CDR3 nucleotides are TGTGCCAGCAGCCCCTCGGGGTCCCTCCACCACGAGCAGTACTTC. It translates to CASSPSGSLHHEQYF.

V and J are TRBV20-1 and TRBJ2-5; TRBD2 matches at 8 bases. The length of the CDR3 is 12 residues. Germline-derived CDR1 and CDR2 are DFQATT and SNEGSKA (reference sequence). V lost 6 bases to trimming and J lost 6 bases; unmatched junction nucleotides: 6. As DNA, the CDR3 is TGCAGTGCGGGTCGGGGGGGAAAGACCCAGTACTTC. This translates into CSAGRGGKTQYF.

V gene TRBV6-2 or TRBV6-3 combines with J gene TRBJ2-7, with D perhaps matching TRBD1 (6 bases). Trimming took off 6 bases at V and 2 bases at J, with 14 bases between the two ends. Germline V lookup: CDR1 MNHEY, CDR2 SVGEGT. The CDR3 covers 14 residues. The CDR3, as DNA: TGTGCCAGCAGAAGACAGGAGGTGGCCTACGAGCAGTACTTC. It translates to CASRRQEVAYEQYF.

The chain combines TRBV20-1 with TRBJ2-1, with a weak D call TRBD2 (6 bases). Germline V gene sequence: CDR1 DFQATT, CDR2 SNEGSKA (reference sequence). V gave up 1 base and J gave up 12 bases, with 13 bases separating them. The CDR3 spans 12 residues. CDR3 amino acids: CSARGNGRVQFF. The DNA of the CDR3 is TGCAGTGCTAGAGGTAACGGGAGAGTGCAGTTCTTC.

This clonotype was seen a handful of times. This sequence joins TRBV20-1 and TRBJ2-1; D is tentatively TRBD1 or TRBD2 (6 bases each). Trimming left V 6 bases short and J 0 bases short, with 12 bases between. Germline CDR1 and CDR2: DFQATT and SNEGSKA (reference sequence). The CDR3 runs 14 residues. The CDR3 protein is CSARGPSSYNEQFF. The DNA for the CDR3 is TGCAGTGCCCGGGGGCCCAGCTCCTACAATGAGCAGTTCTTC.

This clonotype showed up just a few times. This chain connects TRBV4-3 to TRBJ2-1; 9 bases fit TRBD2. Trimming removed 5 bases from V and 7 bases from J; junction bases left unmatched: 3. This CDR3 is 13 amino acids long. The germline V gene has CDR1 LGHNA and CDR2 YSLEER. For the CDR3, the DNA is TGCGCCAGCAGCAGGGCGGGAGGGAATGAGCAGTTCTTC. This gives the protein CASSRAGGNEQFF.

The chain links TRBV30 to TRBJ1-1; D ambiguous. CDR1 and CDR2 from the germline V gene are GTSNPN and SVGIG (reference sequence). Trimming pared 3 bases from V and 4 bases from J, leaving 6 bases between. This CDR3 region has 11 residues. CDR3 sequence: CAWRGGTEAFF. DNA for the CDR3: TGTGCCTGGAGGGGAGGCACTGAAGCTTTCTTT.

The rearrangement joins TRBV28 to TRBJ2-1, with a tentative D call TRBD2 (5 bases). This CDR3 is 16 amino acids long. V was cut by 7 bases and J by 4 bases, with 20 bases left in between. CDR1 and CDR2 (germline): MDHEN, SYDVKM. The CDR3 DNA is TGTGCCAGCACCTCAGTTTCTAGCCCGGCTTACAATGAGCAGTTCTTC. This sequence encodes CASTSVSSPAYNEQFF. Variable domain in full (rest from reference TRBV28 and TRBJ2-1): DVKVTQSSRYLVKRTGEKVFLECVQDMDHENMFWYRQDPGLGLRLIYFSYDVKMKEKGDIPEGYSVSREKKERFSLILESASTNQTSMYLCASTSVSSPAYNEQFFGPGTRLTVL.

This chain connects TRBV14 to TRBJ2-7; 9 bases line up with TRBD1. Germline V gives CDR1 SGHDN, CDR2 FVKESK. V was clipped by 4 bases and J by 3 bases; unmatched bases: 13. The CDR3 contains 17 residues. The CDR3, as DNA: TGTGCCAGCAGCCGGAAAGTTGCCGGGACAGGGCACTACGAGCAGTACTTC. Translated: CASSRKVAGTGHYEQYF.

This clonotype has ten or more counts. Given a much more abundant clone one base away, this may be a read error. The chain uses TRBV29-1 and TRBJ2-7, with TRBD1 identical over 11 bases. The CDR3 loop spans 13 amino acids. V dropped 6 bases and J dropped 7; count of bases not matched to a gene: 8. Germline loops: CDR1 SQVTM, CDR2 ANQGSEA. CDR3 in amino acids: CSVGQGGWNEQYF. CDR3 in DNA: TGCAGCGTGGGACAGGGGGGGTGGAATGAGCAGTACTTC.

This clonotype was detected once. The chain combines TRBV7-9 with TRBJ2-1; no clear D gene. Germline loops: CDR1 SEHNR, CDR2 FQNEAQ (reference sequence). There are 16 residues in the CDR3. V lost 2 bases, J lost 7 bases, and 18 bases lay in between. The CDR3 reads CASSLIGQSLRNEQFF. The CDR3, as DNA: TGTGCCAGCAGCTTAATAGGCCAGTCGTTGAGGAATGAGCAGTTCTTC.

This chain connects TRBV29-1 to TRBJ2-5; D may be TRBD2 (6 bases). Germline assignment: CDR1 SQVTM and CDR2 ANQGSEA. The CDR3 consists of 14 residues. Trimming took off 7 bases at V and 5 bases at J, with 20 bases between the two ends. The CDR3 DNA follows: TGCAGCGCGGGCATTGGGGGGTCCGGTGAGACCCAGTACTTC. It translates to CSAGIGGSGETQYF.

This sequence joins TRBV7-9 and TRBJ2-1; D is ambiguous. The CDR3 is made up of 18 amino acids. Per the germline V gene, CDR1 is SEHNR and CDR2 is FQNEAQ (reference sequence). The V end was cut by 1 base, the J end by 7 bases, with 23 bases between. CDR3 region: CASSLGYWSSGFYNEQFF. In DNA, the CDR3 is TGTGCCAGCAGCTTAGGATATTGGAGCTCTGGTTTTTATAATGAGCAGTTCTTC.

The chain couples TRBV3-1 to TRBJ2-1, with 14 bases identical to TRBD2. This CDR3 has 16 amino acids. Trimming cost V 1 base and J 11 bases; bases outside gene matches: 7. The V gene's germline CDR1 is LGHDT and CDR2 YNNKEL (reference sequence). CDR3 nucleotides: TGTGCCAGCAGCCAAGGTGGGACTAGCGGGAGCCGAAAGCAGTTCTTC. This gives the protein CASSQGGTSGSRKQFF.

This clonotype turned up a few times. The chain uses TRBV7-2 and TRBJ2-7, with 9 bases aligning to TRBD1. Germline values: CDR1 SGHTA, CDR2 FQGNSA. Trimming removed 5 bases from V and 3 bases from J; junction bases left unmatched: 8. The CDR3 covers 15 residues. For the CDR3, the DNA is TGTGCCAGCAGCCGAAAGGGACAGGGATACTACGAGCAGTACTTC. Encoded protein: CASSRKGQGYYEQYF.

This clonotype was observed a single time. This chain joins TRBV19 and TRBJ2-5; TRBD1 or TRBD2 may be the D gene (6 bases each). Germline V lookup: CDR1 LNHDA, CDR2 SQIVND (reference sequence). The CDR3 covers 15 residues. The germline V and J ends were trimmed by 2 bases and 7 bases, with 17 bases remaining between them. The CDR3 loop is CASSILGPTGATQYF. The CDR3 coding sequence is TGTGCCAGTAGTATACTGGGGCCAACGGGGGCGACCCAGTACTTC.

The CDR3 protein is CASSLSQGSPYGYTF. The CDR3 DNA sequence: TGCGCCAGCAGCTTATCACAGGGATCCCCCTATGGCTACACCTTC. V usage is TRBV5-1 and J usage is TRBJ1-2; D is possibly TRBD1 (6 bases). This CDR3 is built from 15 residues. CDR1 and CDR2 from the germline V gene are SGHRS and YFSETQ. With 2 bases removed from V and 4 bases from J, the gap between germline ends came to 15 bases.

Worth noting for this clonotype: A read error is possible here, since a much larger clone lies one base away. CDR3 amino acids: CASSPGQATDTQYF. The CDR3 DNA follows: TGTGCCAGCAGCCCCGGACAGGCCACAGATACGCAGTATTTT. The chain combines TRBV7-2 with TRBJ2-3, with 7 bases identical to TRBD1. V dropped 5 bases and J dropped 2; count of bases not matched to a gene: 4. CDR1 and CDR2 from the germline V gene are SGHTA and FQGNSA. The CDR3 sequence is 14 residues long.

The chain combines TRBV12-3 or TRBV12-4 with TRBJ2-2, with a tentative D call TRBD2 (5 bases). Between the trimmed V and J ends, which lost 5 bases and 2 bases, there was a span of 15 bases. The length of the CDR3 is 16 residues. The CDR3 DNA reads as TGTGCCAGCAGTCCCTTTCGGGGATCTAACACCGGGGAGCTGTTTTTT. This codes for CASSPFRGSNTGELFF.

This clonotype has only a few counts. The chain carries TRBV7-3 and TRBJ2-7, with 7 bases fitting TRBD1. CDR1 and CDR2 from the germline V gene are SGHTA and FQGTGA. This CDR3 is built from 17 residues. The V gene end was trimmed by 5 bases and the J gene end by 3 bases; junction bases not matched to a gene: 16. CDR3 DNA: TGTGCCAGCAGCCTCCCAGGGGGTAGGACGAGGAACTACGAGCAGTACTTC. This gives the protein CASSLPGGRTRNYEQYF.

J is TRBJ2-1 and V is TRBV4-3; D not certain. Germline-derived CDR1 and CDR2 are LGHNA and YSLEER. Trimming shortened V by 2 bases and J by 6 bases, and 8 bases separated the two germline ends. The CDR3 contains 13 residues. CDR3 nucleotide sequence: TGCGCCAGCAGCCAACAGCTTTTCAATGAGCAGTTCTTC. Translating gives CASSQQLFNEQFF.

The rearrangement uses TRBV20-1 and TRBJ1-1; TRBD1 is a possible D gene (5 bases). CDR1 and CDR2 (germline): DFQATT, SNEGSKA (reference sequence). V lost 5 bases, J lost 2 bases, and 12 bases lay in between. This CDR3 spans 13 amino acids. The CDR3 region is CSAVDRINTEAFF. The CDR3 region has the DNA TGCAGTGCTGTTGACAGAATAAACACTGAAGCTTTCTTT.